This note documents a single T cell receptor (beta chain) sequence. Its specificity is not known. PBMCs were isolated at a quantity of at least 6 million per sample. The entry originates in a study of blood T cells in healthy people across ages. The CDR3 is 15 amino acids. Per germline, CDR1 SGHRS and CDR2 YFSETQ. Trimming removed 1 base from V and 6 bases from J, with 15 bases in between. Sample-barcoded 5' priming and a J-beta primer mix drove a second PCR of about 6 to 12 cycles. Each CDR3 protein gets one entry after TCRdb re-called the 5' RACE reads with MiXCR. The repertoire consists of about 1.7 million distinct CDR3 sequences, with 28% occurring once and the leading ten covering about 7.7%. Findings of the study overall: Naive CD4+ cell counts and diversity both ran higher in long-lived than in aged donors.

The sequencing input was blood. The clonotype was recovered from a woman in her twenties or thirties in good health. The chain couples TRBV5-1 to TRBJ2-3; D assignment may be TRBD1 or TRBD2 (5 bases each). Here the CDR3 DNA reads TGCGCCAGCAGCTTGATGGGACCCGAGGCTGATACGCAGTATTTT. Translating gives CASSLMGPEADTQYF.